This is a list of T cell receptor beta chains from one sample in a study of T-cell reconstitution after alpha-beta-depleted transplantation in children. TCRdb re-called the PCR reads through MiXCR, storing one row per CDR3 protein. The data show fewer than 700,000 distinct CDR3 sequences, about an eighth seen once. The source was PBMCs, mostly from graft donor cells, collected 360 days after TCRalphabeta/CD19-depleted stem cell transplant. These receptor sequences come from a male patient younger than 18 who had a stem cell transplant for acute myeloid leukemia, so the T cells may come from the graft donor. The CDR3 runs from the conserved cysteine through the conserved F or W. The D gene is left open where the match is weak. Size is omitted from some rows. Given values are once, few, many or a class for expanded clones.

D	V	J	length	size	CDR3	DNA
TRBD2	TRBV10-3	TRBJ2-7	16	many	CAISESGLALSYEQYF	TGTGCCATCAGTGAGTCGGGACTAGCTCTTTCCTACGAGCAGTACTTC
.	TRBV12-3/TRBV12-4	TRBJ2-1	14	many	CASSLAGGYNEQFF	TGTGCCAGCAGTTTAGCGGGGGGATACAATGAGCAGTTCTTC
.	TRBV18	TRBJ2-5	13	.	CASSPQSQETQYF	TGTGCCAGCTCACCACAGTCCCAAGAGACCCAGTACTTC
TRBD1	TRBV18	TRBJ2-7	15	.	CASSPTGVASYEQYF	TGTGCCAGCTCACCAACAGGGGTTGCTTCCTACGAGCAGTACTTC
.	TRBV23-1	TRBJ2-1	11	.	CASSPSHEQFF	TGCGCCAGCAGTCCCTCTCATGAGCAGTTCTTC
.	TRBV7-9	TRBJ2-7	16	.	CASSPVGRASSYEQYF	TGTGCCAGCAGCCCCGTCGGGCGCGCGAGCTCCTACGAGCAGTACTTC
TRBD2	TRBV20-1	TRBJ2-1	17	.	CSAGGTSGGLVYNEQFF	TGCAGTGCTGGCGGGACTAGCGGGGGGCTAGTCTACAATGAGCAGTTCTTC
.	TRBV7-2	TRBJ2-7	16	.	CASTRQAGQVIYEQYF	TGTGCCAGCACCCGACAAGCGGGACAGGTGATATACGAGCAGTACTTC
.	TRBV29-1	TRBJ2-1	10	many	CSVGDNEQFF	TGCAGCGTTGGTGACAATGAGCAGTTCTTC
.	TRBV4-2	TRBJ2-7	14	few	CASSLRDGAYEQYF	TGTGCCAGCAGCCTCCGGGACGGAGCCTACGAGCAGTACTTC
TRBD2	TRBV13	TRBJ2-1	16	.	CASKNVRTSSYNEQFF	TGTGCCAGCAAGAATGTCCGGACTAGCAGTTACAATGAGCAGTTCTTC
.	TRBV9	TRBJ2-4	16	.	CASSVVEGAAKNIQYF	TGTGCCAGCAGCGTAGTCGAGGGTGCGGCCAAAAACATTCAGTACTTC
.	TRBV5-1	TRBJ1-6	12	many	CASSLDQSPLHF	TGCGCCAGCAGCTTGGACCAATCACCCCTCCACTTT
.	TRBV10-3	TRBJ2-7	13	.	CATEGGVVYEQYF	TGTGCCACGGAGGGGGGGGTAGTCTACGAGCAGTACTTC
TRBD1	TRBV10-3	TRBJ2-1	16	.	CAIRTTQGPSYNEQFF	TGTGCCATCAGAACGACACAGGGGCCCTCCTACAATGAGCAGTTCTTC
TRBD1	TRBV28	TRBJ2-7	15	.	CASSVGTGGWYEQYF	TGTGCCAGCAGTGTGGGGACAGGGGGTTGGTACGAGCAGTACTTC
.	TRBV12-3/TRBV12-4	TRBJ2-1	17	many	CASSPTGPEAIYNEQFF	TGTGCCAGCAGCCCTACTGGTCCGGAGGCCATTTACAATGAGCAGTTCTTC
.	TRBV13	TRBJ2-5	16	few	CASSFGRSANQETQYF	TGTGCCAGCAGCTTCGGACGGAGCGCCAACCAAGAGACCCAGTACTTC
TRBD1	TRBV4-3	TRBJ1-2	19	few	CASSQDWPGGVSGNYGYTF	TGCGCCAGCAGCCAAGATTGGCCAGGGGGCGTGAGTGGGAACTATGGCTACACCTTC
TRBD2	TRBV19	TRBJ2-1	13	.	CASSSAGGNEQFF	TGTGCCAGTAGTAGTGCGGGGGGCAATGAGCAGTTCTTC
TRBD2	TRBV20-1	TRBJ2-2	19	.	CSARPRTGLAGGNTGELFF	TGCAGTGCTAGACCCAGGACAGGACTAGCGGGAGGGAACACCGGGGAGCTGTTTTTT
.	TRBV7-2	TRBJ2-7	14	few	CASSLGTHTYEQYF	TGTGCCAGCAGCTTAGGGACGCATACCTACGAGCAGTACTTC
.	TRBV29-1	TRBJ2-4	15	.	CSVERLRVAKNIQYF	TGCAGCGTTGAGCGGCTAAGGGTAGCCAAAAACATTCAGTACTTC
.	TRBV5-6	TRBJ2-7	13	many	CASSGDLYLEQYF	TGTGCCAGCAGCGGCGATCTTTATCTCGAGCAGTACTTC
.	TRBV29-1	TRBJ1-2	13	once	CSASGQPGYGYTF	TGCAGCGCCTCTGGACAGCCAGGGTATGGCTACACCTTC
TRBD2	TRBV4-1	TRBJ2-1	16	.	CASSQPLAGDYNEQFF	TGCGCCAGCAGCCAACCACTAGCGGGAGACTACAATGAGCAGTTCTTC